Listed below are T cell receptor beta chains from one sample, sequenced in a study of early T cells in non-severe SARS-CoV-2 infection. TCRdb processed the 5' RACE reads anew with MiXCR; each CDR3 protein has one entry. This table has about 75,000 distinct CDR3 sequences, approximately 10% appearing once. Sequenced material: whole blood, taken at baseline. The origin of the receptors is an adult who was a healthcare worker with PCR-confirmed SARS-CoV-2 infection or an uninfected control (not recorded which). Both conserved end residues are part of each CDR3. A D gene is named only where the DNA matches it firmly. Expanded clones get a size class; other rows say once, few or many, or leave the size out.

len | abundance | d_gene | j_gene | v_gene | CDR3nt | CDR3aa
15 | few | TRBD2 | TRBJ2-5 | TRBV20-1 | TGCAGTGCGCTACCGGGACTAGCGGGGGGAGAGACCCAGTACTTC | CSALPGLAGGETQYF
15 | NA | NA | TRBJ1-5 | TRBV20-1 | TGCAGTGCTAGAGATTATGGGAGGGGCAATCAGCCCCAGCATTTT | CSARDYGRGNQPQHF
16 | NA | TRBD1 | TRBJ1-1 | TRBV5-1 | TGCGCCAGCAGCCCCTTGACAGGGGCAATGAACACTGAAGCTTTCTTT | CASSPLTGAMNTEAFF
11 | NA | NA | TRBJ2-1 | TRBV6-5 | TGTGCCAGCAGTTACGGCAGGGAGCAGTTCTTC | CASSYGREQFF
15 | few | NA | TRBJ2-2 | TRBV5-4 | TGTGCCAGCAGCCTGGCGGCGGGGGCCACCGGGGAGCTGTTTTTT | CASSLAAGATGELFF
12 | NA | NA | TRBJ1-1 | TRBV20-1 | TGCAGTGCTAGAGCGGGGGACACTGAAGCTTTCTTT | CSARAGDTEAFF
14 | many | NA | TRBJ1-2 | TRBV12-3/TRBV12-4 | TGTGCCAGCAGCCTCCTTTCCTCCGAGGATGGCTACACCTTC | CASSLLSSEDGYTF
15 | many | TRBD1 | TRBJ1-5 | TRBV14 | TGTGCCAGCAGCCCCAGGGGGGGGAGGAATCAGCCCCAGCATTTT | CASSPRGGRNQPQHF
14 | NA | TRBD1 | TRBJ1-4 | TRBV28 | TGTGCCAGCAGGAAGGACAGGGGTAATGAAAAACTGTTTTTT | CASRKDRGNEKLFF
12 | few | NA | TRBJ2-1 | TRBV20-1 | TGCAGTGGAGTGGAGGGGGCAAATGAGCAGTTCTTC | CSGVEGANEQFF
15 | many | NA | TRBJ1-1 | TRBV12-3/TRBV12-4 | TGTGCCAGCAGTTTTGGGGGCAATGTGAACACTGAAGCTTTCTTT | CASSFGGNVNTEAFF
16 | NA | NA | TRBJ2-3 | TRBV5-6 | TGTGCCAGCAGCCCGAACGTCAGGGTTACCACAGATACGCAGTATTTT | CASSPNVRVTTDTQYF
11 | NA | NA | TRBJ1-1 | TRBV10-3 | TGTGCCGCCCGGCACAACACTGAAGCTTTCTTT | CAARHNTEAFF
18 | NA | NA | TRBJ1-3 | TRBV7-2 | TGTGCCAGCAGCTTAGCGCTAGGGAAATCCGACTCTGGAAACACCATATATTTT | CASSLALGKSDSGNTIYF
11 | few | NA | TRBJ2-4 | TRBV20-1 | TGCAGTGCCGGGCCTGGGGACATTCAGTACTTC | CSAGPGDIQYF
15 | few | NA | TRBJ1-6 | TRBV18 | TGTGCCAGCTCCCTCGACCGCAACCCCAATTCACCCCTCCACTTT | CASSLDRNPNSPLHF
15 | NA | NA | TRBJ1-2 | TRBV6-5 | TGTGCCAGCAGTTACATACCCCTAACAGGTTATGGCTACACCTTC | CASSYIPLTGYGYTF
15 | NA | NA | TRBJ2-5 | TRBV9 | TGTGCCAGCAGCGTAGAGGGTTGGCCTGAGGAGACCCAGTACTTC | CASSVEGWPEETQYF
16 | few | TRBD1 | TRBJ1-6 | TRBV5-1 | TGCGCCAGCAGCCGAGAACCGGGACAGGATAATTCACCCCTCCACTTT | CASSREPGQDNSPLHF
13 | NA | NA | TRBJ1-1 | TRBV11-2 | TGTGCCAGCAGCTTGAGGGGGATCACTGAAGCTTTCTTT | CASSLRGITEAFF
14 | NA | NA | TRBJ2-2 | TRBV5-1 | TGCGCCAGCAGCTTGAGAACGAACACCGGGGAGCTGTTTTTT | CASSLRTNTGELFF
13 | few | NA | TRBJ2-6 | TRBV29-1 | TGCAGCGTTCGTCCTCCTGGGGCCAACGTCCTGACTTTC | CSVRPPGANVLTF
12 | NA | NA | TRBJ2-3 | TRBV29-1 | TGCAGCGGGTGCGGGGGCTCAGATACGCAGTATTTT | CSGCGGSDTQYF
17 | many | NA | TRBJ1-3 | TRBV6-1 | TGTGCCAGCAGTGAAACGGGGGGACTGAGCTCTGGAAACACCATATATTTT | CASSETGGLSSGNTIYF
15 | NA | NA | TRBJ2-7 | TRBV18 | TGTGCCAGCTCACCATTGGACAGTCCCGCGGGCGAGCAGTACTTC | CASSPLDSPAGEQYF
18 | NA | NA | TRBJ2-6 | TRBV29-1 | TGCAGCGTCCATCCGAAGGGAGAGCGTGGCTCTGGGGCCAACGTCCTGACTTTC | CSVHPKGERGSGANVLTF
14 | many | NA | TRBJ2-5 | TRBV29-1 | TGCAGCGTTGGGGGGCGGTTACGAGGGGAGACCCAGTACTTC | CSVGGRLRGETQYF
15 | few | NA | TRBJ1-5 | TRBV6-1 | TGTGCCAGCAGTCCCCTTATGGGGGGTGGACAGCCCCAGCATTTT | CASSPLMGGGQPQHF
12 | NA | NA | TRBJ2-7 | TRBV5-1 | TGCGCCAGCAAGATCCCCCTCCCCGAGCAGTACTTC | CASKIPLPEQYF
17 | NA | TRBD1 | TRBJ2-2 | TRBV14 | TGTGCCAGCAGCCCCCGCACCGGGACAGGGAACACCGGGGAGCTGTTTTTT | CASSPRTGTGNTGELFF
12 | few | TRBD2 | TRBJ2-1 | TRBV29-1 | TGCAGCGCCCGTAGCGGGGGCGATGAGCAGTTCTTC | CSARSGGDEQFF
15 | few | NA | TRBJ2-5 | TRBV11-3 | TGTGCCAGCAGCCTAGGGACTCTACCAGGAGAGACCCAGTACTTC | CASSLGTLPGETQYF
13 | NA | NA | TRBJ2-5 | TRBV20-1 | TGCAGTGCGGGGACCGGGTACCAAGAGACCCAGTACTTC | CSAGTGYQETQYF
13 | NA | TRBD1 | TRBJ1-1 | TRBV29-1 | TGCAGCGTTGGTGACAGGGGAGACACTGAAGCTTTCTTT | CSVGDRGDTEAFF
13 | few | NA | TRBJ2-7 | TRBV5-1 | TGCGCCAGCAGCTTGAACAGTCCCTACGAGCAGTACTTC | CASSLNSPYEQYF
13 | few | NA | TRBJ2-5 | TRBV6-5 | TGTGCCAGCAGCCCTGGACGTTTAGAGACCCAGTACTTC | CASSPGRLETQYF
13 | many | NA | TRBJ1-4 | TRBV6-5 | TGTGCCAGCAGTTACTTAAGTAATGAAAAACTGTTTTTT | CASSYLSNEKLFF
13 | many | NA | TRBJ2-5 | TRBV5-1 | TGCGCCAGCAGCCCGATCGGGGGAGAGACCCAGTACTTC | CASSPIGGETQYF
12 | few | NA | TRBJ2-1 | TRBV29-1 | TGCAGCGTTGCGTCAACTCATGGAGAGCAGTTCTTC | CSVASTHGEQFF
12 | NA | NA | TRBJ1-1 | TRBV28 | TGTGCCAGCAGTTTAGTCATCCCTGAAGCTTTCTTT | CASSLVIPEAFF
15 | few | NA | TRBJ2-2 | TRBV4-1 | TGCGCCAGCAGCCTCGCCACTTCAAACACCGGGGAGCTGTTTTTT | CASSLATSNTGELFF
15 | few | NA | TRBJ1-3 | TRBV7-9 | TGTGCCAGCAGCGCGACAAAAAGCTCTGGAAACACCATATATTTT | CASSATKSSGNTIYF
18 | few | TRBD1 | TRBJ2-4 | TRBV7-6 | TGTGCCAGCAGCCCCACCCCCCAGGGGGTGGGCTCCAAAAACATTCAGTACTTC | CASSPTPQGVGSKNIQYF
18 | NA | TRBD1 | TRBJ1-2 | TRBV18 | TGTGCCAGCTCACCACTTTTAAGACGGACAGGGCCTAACTATGGCTACACCTTC | CASSPLLRRTGPNYGYTF
12 | many | NA | TRBJ2-7 | TRBV29-1 | TGCAGCGTTGTATCGGGTGGATACGAGCAGTACTTC | CSVVSGGYEQYF
15 | few | NA | TRBJ1-2 | TRBV5-6 | TGTGCCAGCAGCTTGGACAGAAAAATCTCCTATGGCTACACCTTC | CASSLDRKISYGYTF
13 | many | NA | TRBJ2-7 | TRBV5-6 | TGTGCCAGCAGCCTCGGACAGTCCTACGAGCAGTACTTC | CASSLGQSYEQYF
15 | NA | NA | TRBJ1-4 | TRBV19 | TGTGCCAGTAGTGCCAGATCCCCCGGTAATGAAAAACTGTTTTTT | CASSARSPGNEKLFF
14 | many | TRBD1 | TRBJ2-2 | TRBV20-1 | TGCAGTGCTAAGACAGGGGCGGAAACCGGGGAGCTGTTTTTT | CSAKTGAETGELFF
15 | few | NA | TRBJ2-1 | TRBV20-1 | TGCAGTGCTAGGAGACAAACCCGCTCCTACAATGAGCAGTTCTTC | CSARRQTRSYNEQFF
13 | many | TRBD1 | TRBJ1-1 | TRBV20-1 | TGCAGTGCTACGAAACGCAGGGGGACTGAAGCTTTCTTT | CSATKRRGTEAFF
13 | many | NA | TRBJ1-1 | TRBV30 | TGTGCCTGGAGTGCCACTACCTGGGGAGAAGCTTTCTTT | CAWSATTWGEAFF
14 | few | TRBD1 | TRBJ2-7 | TRBV6-6 | TGTGCCAGCAGCACACCGGGACAGGGTGGCGAGCAGTACTTC | CASSTPGQGGEQYF
14 | NA | TRBD1 | TRBJ1-2 | TRBV5-1 | TGCGCCAGCAGCTCGGCCGGGACAGACTATGGCTACACCTTC | CASSSAGTDYGYTF
12 | many | NA | TRBJ1-1 | TRBV20-1 | TGCAGTGCTACACAGCCGAACACTGAAGCTTTCTTT | CSATQPNTEAFF
17 | few | NA | TRBJ2-6 | TRBV3-1 | TGTGCCAGCAGCCACAGGGCCCCCAGCTCTGGGGCCAACGTCCTGACTTTC | CASSHRAPSSGANVLTF
13 | NA | NA | TRBJ2-7 | TRBV6-2/TRBV6-3 | TGTGCCAGCAGCCGACAGGTGGACTACGAGCAGTACTTC | CASSRQVDYEQYF
11 | NA | NA | TRBJ2-1 | TRBV29-1 | TGCAGCGTGGAACCTAACAATGAGCAGTTCTTC | CSVEPNNEQFF
15 | few | TRBD2 | TRBJ2-3 | TRBV20-1 | TGCAGTGCTTCTAGCGGGGGGTTTAGCACAGATACGCAGTATTTT | CSASSGGFSTDTQYF
14 | NA | NA | TRBJ2-1 | TRBV20-1 | TGCAGTGCTAGTCTCGAGGTCGACTACAATGAGCAGTTCTTC | CSASLEVDYNEQFF